Presented here are 4 T cell receptor beta chains from one specimen sequenced in a study of cytomegalovirus exposure and HLA in healthy donors. The PCR made use of 60 Vbeta and 13 Jbeta primers. Generated by immunoSEQ multiplex PCR, the TCRdb table keeps only in-frame clones and is missing some. Of about 180,000 clones in the sample, around four fifths are singletons; the top ten hold roughly 1.5%. Sequencing was done on a sample of PBMCs. These receptors all stem from a man between 18 and 29 years old in good health and CMV-seronegative.

This chain joins TRBV6-1 and TRBJ2-7; D might be TRBD1 (6 bases). The CDR3 length is 14 residues. CDR1 MNHNS and CDR2 SASEGT come from the germline V gene. V lost 1 base and J lost 3, with 10 bases in between. As DNA, the CDR3 is TGTGCCAGCAGTGAAGAGGCCAGGGGCTACGAGCAGTACTTC. Its translation is CASSEEARGYEQYF.

The gene calls are TRBV7-9 and TRBJ2-7, with D possibly TRBD1 on 5 matching bases. This CDR3 has 13 residues. Trimming pared 5 bases from V and 2 bases from J, leaving 10 bases between. The germline V gene has CDR1 SEHNR and CDR2 FQNEAQ (reference sequence). The CDR3 loop reads CASSPGSPYEQYF. DNA of the CDR3: TGTGCCAGCAGCCCAGGGTCCCCCTACGAGCAGTACTTC.

The chain couples TRBV4-2 to TRBJ2-4; possibly TRBD2 for D (6 bases). The CDR3 covers 13 residues. V dropped 6 bases and J dropped 5 bases, with 11 bases sitting between them. Germline CDR1 LGHNA, CDR2 YNFKEQ. CDR3 sequence: CASSPGLQNIQYF. CDR3 DNA sequence: TGTGCCAGCAGTCCGGGACTTCAAAACATTCAGTACTTC.

The chain carries TRBV10-3 and TRBJ2-3, with 8 bases lining up with TRBD2. Losses at the gene ends were 1 base for V and 6 bases for J; bases not matched to a gene: 12. The CDR3 runs 17 residues. The V gene's germline CDR1 is ENHRY and CDR2 SYGVKD. CDR3 sequence (DNA): TGTGCCATCAGTGAGTTTGGGCGGGAGGTTGAATCGGATACGCAGTATTTT. Translated, it gives CAISEFGREVESDTQYF.